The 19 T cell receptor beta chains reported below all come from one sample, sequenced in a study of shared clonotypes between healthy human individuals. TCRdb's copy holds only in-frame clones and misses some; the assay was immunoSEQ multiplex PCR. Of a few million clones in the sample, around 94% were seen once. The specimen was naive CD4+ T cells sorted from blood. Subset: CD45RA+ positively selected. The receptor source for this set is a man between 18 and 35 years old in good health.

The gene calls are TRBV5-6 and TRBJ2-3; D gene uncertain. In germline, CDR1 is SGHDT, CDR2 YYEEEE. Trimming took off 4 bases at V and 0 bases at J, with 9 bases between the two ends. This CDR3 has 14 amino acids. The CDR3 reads CASSRVPSTDTQYF. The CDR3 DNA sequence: TGTGCCAGCAGCCGGGTCCCGAGCACAGATACGCAGTATTTT. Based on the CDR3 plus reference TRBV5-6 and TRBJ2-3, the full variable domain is DAGVTQSPTHLIKTRGQQVTLRCSPKSGHDTVSWYQQALGQGPQFIFQYYEEEERQRGNFPDRFSGHQFPNYSSELNVNALLLGDSALYLCASSRVPSTDTQYFGPGTRLTVL.

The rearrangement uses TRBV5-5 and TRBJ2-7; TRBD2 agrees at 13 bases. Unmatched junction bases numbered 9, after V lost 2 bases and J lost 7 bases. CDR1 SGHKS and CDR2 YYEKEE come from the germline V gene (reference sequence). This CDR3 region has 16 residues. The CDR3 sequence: CASSLMGLAGHMEQYF. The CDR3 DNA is TGTGCCAGCAGCTTAATGGGACTAGCGGGACATATGGAGCAGTACTTC.

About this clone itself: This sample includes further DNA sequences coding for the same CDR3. CDR3 coding DNA: TGTGCCAGCTCACCACCGGGACAAGGGTACGAGCAGTACTTC. Its protein product is CASSPPGQGYEQYF. The chain uses TRBV18 and TRBJ2-7, with a tentative D call TRBD1 (6 bases). V dropped 0 bases and J dropped 4 bases, with 10 bases sitting between them. This CDR3 spans 14 amino acids. The germline CDR1 and CDR2 sequences are KGHSH and LQKENI.

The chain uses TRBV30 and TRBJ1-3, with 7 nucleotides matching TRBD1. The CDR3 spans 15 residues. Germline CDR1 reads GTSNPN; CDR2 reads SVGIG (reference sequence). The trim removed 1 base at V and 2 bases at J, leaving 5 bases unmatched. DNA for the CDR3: TGTGCCTGGAGTGATGGCAGGGGGGCTGGAAACACCATATATTTT. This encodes CAWSDGRGAGNTIYF.

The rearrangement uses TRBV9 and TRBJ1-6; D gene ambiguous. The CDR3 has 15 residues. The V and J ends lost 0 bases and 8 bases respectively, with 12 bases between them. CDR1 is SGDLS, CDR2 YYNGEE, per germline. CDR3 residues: CASSVGLPSDSPLHF. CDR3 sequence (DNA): TGTGCCAGCAGCGTAGGCCTGCCTTCGGATTCACCCCTCCACTTT.

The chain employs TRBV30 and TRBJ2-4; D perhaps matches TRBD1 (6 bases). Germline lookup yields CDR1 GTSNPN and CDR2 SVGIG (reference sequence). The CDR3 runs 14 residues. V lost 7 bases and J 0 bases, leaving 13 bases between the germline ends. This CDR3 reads CAYGQSLAKNIQYF. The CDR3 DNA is TGTGCCTACGGACAGAGTTTAGCCAAAAACATTCAGTACTTC.

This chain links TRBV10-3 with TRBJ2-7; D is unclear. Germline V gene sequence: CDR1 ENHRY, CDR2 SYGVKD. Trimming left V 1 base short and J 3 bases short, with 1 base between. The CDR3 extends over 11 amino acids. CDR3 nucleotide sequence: TGTGCCATCAGTGAGTTCTACGAGCAGTACTTC. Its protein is CAISEFYEQYF.

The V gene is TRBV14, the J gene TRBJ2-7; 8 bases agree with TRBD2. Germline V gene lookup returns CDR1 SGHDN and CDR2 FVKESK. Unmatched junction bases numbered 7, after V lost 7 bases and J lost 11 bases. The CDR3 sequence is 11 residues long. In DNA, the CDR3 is TGTGCCAGCACCACGGGAGGGGTTAAGTACTTC. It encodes CASTTGGVKYF.

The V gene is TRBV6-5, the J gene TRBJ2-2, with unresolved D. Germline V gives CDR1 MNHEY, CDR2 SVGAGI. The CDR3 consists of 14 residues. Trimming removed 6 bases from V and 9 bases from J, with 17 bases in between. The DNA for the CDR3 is TGTGCCAGCAGGCAGGCAGGAACTATCCGGGAGCTGTTTTTT. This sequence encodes CASRQAGTIRELFF.

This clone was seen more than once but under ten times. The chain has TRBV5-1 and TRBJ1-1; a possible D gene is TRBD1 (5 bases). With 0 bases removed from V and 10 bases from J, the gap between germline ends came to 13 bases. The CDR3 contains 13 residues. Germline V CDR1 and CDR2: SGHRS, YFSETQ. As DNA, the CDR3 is TGCGCCAGCAGCTTGGCCGTAGGGGTGGGAGCTTTCTTT. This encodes CASSLAVGVGAFF. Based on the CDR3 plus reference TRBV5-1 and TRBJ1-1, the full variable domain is KAGVTQTPRYLIKTRGQQVTLSCSPISGHRSVSWYQQTPGQGLQFLFEYFSETQRNKGNFPGRFSGRQFSNSRSEMNVSTLELGDSALYLCASSLAVGVGAFFGQGTRLTVV.

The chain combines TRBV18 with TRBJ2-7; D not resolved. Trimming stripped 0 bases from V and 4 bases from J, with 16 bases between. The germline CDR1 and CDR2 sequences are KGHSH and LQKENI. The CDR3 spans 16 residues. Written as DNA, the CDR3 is TGTGCCAGCTCACCACCCGGGCAGTTGGGCCAATACGAGCAGTACTTC. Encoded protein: CASSPPGQLGQYEQYF.

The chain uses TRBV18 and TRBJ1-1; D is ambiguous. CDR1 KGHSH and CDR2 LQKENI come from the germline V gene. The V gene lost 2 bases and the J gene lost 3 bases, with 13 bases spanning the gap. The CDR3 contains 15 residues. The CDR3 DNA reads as TGTGCCAGCTCACCAACGCGGGGATGGTACACTGAAGCTTTCTTT. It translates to CASSPTRGWYTEAFF.

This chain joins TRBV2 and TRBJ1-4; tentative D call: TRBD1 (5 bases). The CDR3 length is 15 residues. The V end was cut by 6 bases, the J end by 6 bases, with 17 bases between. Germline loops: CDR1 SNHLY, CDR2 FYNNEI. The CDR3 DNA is TGTGCCAGCAGCGCGAACGGGGGTCTGTATGAAAAACTGTTTTTT. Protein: CASSANGGLYEKLFF. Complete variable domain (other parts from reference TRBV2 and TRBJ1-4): EPEVTQTPSHQVTQMGQEVILRCVPISNHLYFYWYRQILGQKVEFLVSFYNNEISEKSEIFDDQFSVERPDGSNFTLKIRSTKLEDSAMYFCASSANGGLYEKLFFGSGTQLSVL.

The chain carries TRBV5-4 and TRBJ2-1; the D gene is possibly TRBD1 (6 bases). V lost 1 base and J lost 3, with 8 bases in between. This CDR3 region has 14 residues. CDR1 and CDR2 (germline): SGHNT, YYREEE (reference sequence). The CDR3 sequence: CASSLKQGYNEQFF. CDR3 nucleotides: TGTGCCAGCAGCTTGAAACAGGGCTACAATGAGCAGTTCTTC.

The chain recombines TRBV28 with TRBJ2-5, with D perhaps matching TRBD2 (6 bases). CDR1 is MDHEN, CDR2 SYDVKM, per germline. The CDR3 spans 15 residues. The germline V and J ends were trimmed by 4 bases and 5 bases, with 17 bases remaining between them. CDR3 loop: CASSSSTSGGETQYF. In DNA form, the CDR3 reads TGTGCCAGCAGTTCATCGACTAGTGGAGGGGAGACCCAGTACTTC.

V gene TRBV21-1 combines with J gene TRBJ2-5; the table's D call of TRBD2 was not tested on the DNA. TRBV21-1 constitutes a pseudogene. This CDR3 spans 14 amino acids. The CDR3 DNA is TGTGCCAGCAGCAAACGGGAAGCTGGGGAGACCCAGTACTTC. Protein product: CASSKREAGETQYF.

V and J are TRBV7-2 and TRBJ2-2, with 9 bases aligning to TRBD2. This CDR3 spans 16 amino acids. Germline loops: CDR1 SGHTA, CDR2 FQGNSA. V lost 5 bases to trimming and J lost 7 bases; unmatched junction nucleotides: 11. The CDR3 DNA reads TGTGCCAGCAGCCCCATCGGCCTAGCGGGATTCGGGGAGCTGTTTTTT. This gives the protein CASSPIGLAGFGELFF.

Here the CDR3 reads CASSVKQGRFGYTF. The CDR3 DNA is TGTGCCAGCAGTGTTAAACAGGGTCGATTTGGCTACACCTTC. V gene TRBV28 combines with J gene TRBJ1-2, with a possible D match to TRBD1 (6 bases). The CDR3 covers 14 residues. Trimming stripped 5 bases from V and 7 bases from J, with 17 bases between. In germline, CDR1 is MDHEN, CDR2 SYDVKM.

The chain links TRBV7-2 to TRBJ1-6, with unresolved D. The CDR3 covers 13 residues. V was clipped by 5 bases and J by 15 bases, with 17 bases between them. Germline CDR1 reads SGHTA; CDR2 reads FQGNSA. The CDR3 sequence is CASSPIPREDLHF. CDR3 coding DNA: TGTGCCAGCAGCCCAATACCACGAGAGGACCTCCACTTT.